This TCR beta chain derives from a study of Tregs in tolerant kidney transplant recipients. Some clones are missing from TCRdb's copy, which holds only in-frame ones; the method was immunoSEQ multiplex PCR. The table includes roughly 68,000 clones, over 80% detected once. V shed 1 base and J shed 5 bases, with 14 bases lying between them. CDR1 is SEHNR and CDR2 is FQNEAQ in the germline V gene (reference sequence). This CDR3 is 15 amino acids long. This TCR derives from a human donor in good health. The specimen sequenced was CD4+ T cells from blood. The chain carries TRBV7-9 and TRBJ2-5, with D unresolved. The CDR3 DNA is TGTGCCAGCAGCTTAGGGGCCCCCGCGACGGAGACCCAGTACTTC. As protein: CASSLGAPATETQYF.